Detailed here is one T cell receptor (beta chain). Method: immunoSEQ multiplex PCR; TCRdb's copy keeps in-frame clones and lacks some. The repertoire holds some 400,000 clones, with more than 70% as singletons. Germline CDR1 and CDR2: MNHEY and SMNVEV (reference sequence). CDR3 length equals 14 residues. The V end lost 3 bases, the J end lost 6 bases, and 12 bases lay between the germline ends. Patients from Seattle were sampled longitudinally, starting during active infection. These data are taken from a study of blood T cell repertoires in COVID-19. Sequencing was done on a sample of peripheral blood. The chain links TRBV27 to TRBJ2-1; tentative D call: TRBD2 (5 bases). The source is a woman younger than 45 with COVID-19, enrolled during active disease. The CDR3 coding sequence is TGTGCCAGCAGTTTCGGTGCGGGCGCCAATGAGCAGTTCTTC. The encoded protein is CASSFGAGANEQFF.